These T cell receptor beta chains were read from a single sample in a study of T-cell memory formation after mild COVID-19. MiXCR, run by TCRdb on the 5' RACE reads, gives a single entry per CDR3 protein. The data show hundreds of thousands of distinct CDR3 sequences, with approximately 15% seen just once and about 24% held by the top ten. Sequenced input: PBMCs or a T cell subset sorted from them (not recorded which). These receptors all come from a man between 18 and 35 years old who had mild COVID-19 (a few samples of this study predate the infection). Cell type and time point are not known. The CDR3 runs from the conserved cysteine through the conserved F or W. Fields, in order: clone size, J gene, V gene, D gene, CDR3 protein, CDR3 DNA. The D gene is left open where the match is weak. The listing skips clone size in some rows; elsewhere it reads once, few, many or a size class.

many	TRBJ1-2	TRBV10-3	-	CAISESQGVYGYTF	TGTGCCATCAGTGAGTCGCAGGGTGTCTATGGCTACACCTTC
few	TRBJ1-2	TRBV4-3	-	CASSRGVGGGYTF	TGCGCCAGCAGCCGAGGGGTGGGCGGGGGCTACACCTTC
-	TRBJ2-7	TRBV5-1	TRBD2	CASSLASSGSYEQYF	TGCGCCAGCAGCTTGGCTTCTAGCGGGTCCTACGAGCAGTACTTC
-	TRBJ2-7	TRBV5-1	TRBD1	CASRSDRGVEQYF	TGCGCCAGCAGGTCGGACAGGGGGGTCGAGCAGTACTTC
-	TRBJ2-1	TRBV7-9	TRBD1	CASSFRTGGTYNEQFF	TGTGCCAGCAGCTTCCGGACAGGGGGCACCTACAATGAGCAGTTCTTC
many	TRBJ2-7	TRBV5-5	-	CASSPGLNSYEQYF	TGTGCCAGCAGTCCCGGGCTTAACTCCTACGAGCAGTACTTC
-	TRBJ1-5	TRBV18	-	CASSPATGQPQHF	TGTGCCAGCTCCCCTGCGACGGGACAGCCCCAGCATTTT
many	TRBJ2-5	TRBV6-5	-	CASSRGMGVGETQYF	TGTGCCAGCAGTAGAGGGATGGGCGTCGGGGAGACCCAGTACTTC
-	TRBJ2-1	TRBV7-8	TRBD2	CASSRRRLAGFYNEQFF	TGTGCCAGCAGCCGACGAAGACTAGCGGGGTTCTACAATGAGCAGTTCTTC
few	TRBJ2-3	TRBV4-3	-	CASSPSPGHTTDTQYF	TGCGCCAGCAGCCCGTCGCCGGGACATACCACAGATACGCAGTATTTT
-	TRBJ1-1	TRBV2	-	CVQQANTEAFF	TGTGTACAACAGGCTAACACTGAAGCTTTCTTT